These T cell receptor beta chains were read from a single sample in a study of blood T cell repertoires in COVID-19. The protocol was immunoSEQ multiplex PCR, while the TCRdb copy is restricted to in-frame clones and leaves out a portion. The sample yields about 310,000 clones, about 90% seen once. Sequenced material: PBMCs or T cells enriched from blood (not recorded which). The receptor source for this set is a woman aged 25 to 39 who had recovered from COVID-19. The CDR3 runs from the conserved cysteine through the conserved F or W. Each record gives: CDR3 protein, CDR3 length, V gene.

CARTGGAGRSGYTF | 14 | TRBV30
CASSLGGQGGETQYF | 15 | TRBV11-2
CASRPGQGFLGTEAFF | 16 | TRBV2
CASSLWGEGGADTEAFF | 17 | TRBV5-8
CASSLQSAQETQYF | 14 | TRBV13
CASSPQIYGTGNTIYF | 16 | TRBV19
CASSYSQDTQYF | 12 | TRBV6-6
CASSQAQDRDQPQHF | 15 | TRBV3-1/TRBV3-2
CSASQGPTF | 9 | TRBV20-1
CASSVGSPGEAFF | 13 | TRBV9
CASSLGLAKNIQYF | 14 | TRBV13
CASSTPGQGYTDTQYF | 16 | TRBV21-1
CASSLERVTNEKLFF | 15 | TRBV28
CSVGQLETQYF | 11 | TRBV29-1
CASSSVATPVSYEQYF | 16 | TRBV28
CATSSYNEQYF | 11 | TRBV15
CASSRGQGLIYEQYF | 15 | TRBV5-8
CASSYSWTGGTEAFF | 15 | TRBV6-5
CASSNRDSFYEQYF | 14 | TRBV28
CASSQEQANTGELFF | 15 | TRBV3-1/TRBV3-2
CASSLNRRSEAFF | 13 | TRBV7-2
CASRQQGYEQYF | 12 | TRBV12-3/TRBV12-4
CASSGSGAPQETQYF | 15 | TRBV9
CATSSNRGLYEQYF | 14 | TRBV15
CASSSDSSYNEQFF | 14 | TRBV7-3